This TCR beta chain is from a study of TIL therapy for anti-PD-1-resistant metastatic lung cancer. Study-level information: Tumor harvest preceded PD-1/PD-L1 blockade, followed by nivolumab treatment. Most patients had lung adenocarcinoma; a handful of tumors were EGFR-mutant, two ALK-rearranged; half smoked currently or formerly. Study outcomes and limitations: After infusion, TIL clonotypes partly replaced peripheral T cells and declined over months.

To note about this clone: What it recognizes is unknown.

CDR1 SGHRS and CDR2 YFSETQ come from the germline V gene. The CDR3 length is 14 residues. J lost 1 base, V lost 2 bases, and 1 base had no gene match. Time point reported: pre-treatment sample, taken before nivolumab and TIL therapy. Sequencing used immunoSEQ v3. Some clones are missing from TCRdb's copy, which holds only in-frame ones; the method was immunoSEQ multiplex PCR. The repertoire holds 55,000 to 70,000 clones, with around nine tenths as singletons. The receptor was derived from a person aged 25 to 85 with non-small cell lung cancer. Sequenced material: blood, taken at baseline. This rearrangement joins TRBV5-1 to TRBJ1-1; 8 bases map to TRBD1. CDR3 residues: CASSFDRGNTEAFF. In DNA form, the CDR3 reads TGCGCCAGCAGCTTCGACAGGGGGAACACTGAAGCTTTCTTT. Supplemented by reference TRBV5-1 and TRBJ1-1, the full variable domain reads KAGVTQTPRYLIKTRGQQVTLSCSPISGHRSVSWYQQTPGQGLQFLFEYFSETQRNKGNFPGRFSGRQFSNSRSEMNVSTLELGDSALYLCASSFDRGNTEAFFGQGTRLTVV.